This T cell receptor (beta chain) was recorded in a study of blood T cell repertoires in COVID-19. Study-level information: From the United States, Italy and Spain came samples of acute and convalescent COVID-19. Sample material is recorded as cDNA or gDNA derived from T cells, B-cell-depleted T cells, or PBMCs.

Losses at the gene ends were 3 bases for V and 6 bases for J; bases not matched to a gene: 7. The CDR3 length is 15 residues. CDR1 is DFQATT and CDR2 is SNEGSKA in the germline V gene (reference sequence). The authors' processing: How many nucleated cells were present was estimated from reference gene primer amplification. Measured with immunoSEQ multiplex PCR; TCRdb has only the in-frame clones, and not every one. D and trimming were read from the DNA, whereas the V and J calls and clone size are those reported in that table. The table records a few hundred thousand clones, 89% of them present only once.

The chain employs TRBV20-1 and TRBJ2-3; 12 bases match TRBD2. The sequenced sample consisted of peripheral blood. This TCR was recovered from a woman in her thirties or forties who had recovered from COVID-19. This chain's CDR3 is CSASLTSGREDTQYF. Written as DNA, the CDR3 is TGCAGTGCTAGTTTGACTAGCGGGAGAGAGGATACGCAGTATTTT.